Below, 21 T cell receptor beta chains from the same sample are listed, as sequenced in a study of T cell responses to AZD1222 COVID-19 vaccine. This table comes from immunoSEQ multiplex PCR, and its TCRdb copy is limited to in-frame clones, with some not included. In the table there are around 80,000 clones, about 90% of which are singletons. The sequencing here drew on peripheral blood, taken 28 days after the second AZD1222 dose. Source of these receptors: an adult who received the AZD1222 COVID-19 vaccine.

The chain employs TRBV6-6 and TRBJ2-3, with TRBD2 identical over 10 bases. Germline assignment: CDR1 MNHNY and CDR2 SVGAGI (reference sequence). Unmatched junction bases numbered 12, after V lost 5 bases and J lost 4 bases. This CDR3 is 17 amino acids long. The CDR3 protein is CASSPPVAGGGADTQYF. In DNA, the CDR3 is TGTGCCAGCAGTCCACCCGTAGCGGGAGGAGGGGCAGATACGCAGTATTTT.

The V gene is TRBV9, the J gene TRBJ2-3, with TRBD2 matching over 8 bases. Per germline, CDR1 SGDLS and CDR2 YYNGEE. Trimming removed 4 bases from V and 1 base from J; junction bases left unmatched: 8. This CDR3 comprises 16 residues. This CDR3 is CASSSIAGWGTDTQYF. The CDR3 nucleotides read TGTGCCAGCAGCTCGATAGCGGGATGGGGCACAGATACGCAGTATTTT.

V is TRBV27 and J is TRBJ1-1; D might be TRBD1 (5 bases). Germline V CDR1 and CDR2: MNHEY, SMNVEV (reference sequence). The CDR3 consists of 14 residues. With 2 bases removed from V and 5 bases from J, the gap between germline ends came to 12 bases. The CDR3: CASSLTTGPTEAFF. The CDR3 coding sequence is TGTGCCAGCAGTTTAACGACGGGGCCGACTGAAGCTTTCTTT.

This chain connects TRBV12-5 to TRBJ1-4, with D hard to call. The germline gives CDR1 LGHNT, CDR2 FRNRAP. The CDR3 sequence is 14 residues long. The V end was cut by 7 bases, the J end by 5 bases, with 14 bases between. The CDR3 DNA is TGTGCTAGTGCCTCCTTAGTAGGGAATGAAAAACTGTTTTTT. Encoded protein: CASASLVGNEKLFF.

This clone was detected only once. The chain combines TRBV30 with TRBJ2-7; a weak D match, TRBD2 (6 bases). CDR1 is GTSNPN and CDR2 is SVGIG in the germline V gene (reference sequence). Trimming removed 2 bases from V and 3 bases from J, with 17 bases in between. CDR3 length: 15 amino acids. CDR3 protein: CAWSLSRGSNYEQYF. CDR3 nucleotide sequence: TGTGCCTGGAGTCTCTCTCGGGGGAGCAACTACGAGCAGTACTTC.

This clone was picked up a small number of times. The CDR3 region has the DNA TGTGCCAGCAGCTTGGCCGGACAGATTAATGAAAAACTGTTTTTT. This encodes CASSLAGQINEKLFF. The chain has TRBV5-6 and TRBJ1-4; D might be TRBD1 (6 bases). The CDR3 runs to 15 residues. Germline lookup yields CDR1 SGHDT and CDR2 YYEEEE. The germline V and J ends were trimmed by 0 bases and 4 bases, with 10 bases remaining between them.

The rearrangement joins TRBV5-1 to TRBJ2-1; D may be TRBD1 (6 bases). CDR3 size: 16 residues. The V gene lost 0 bases and the J gene lost 3 bases, with 13 bases spanning the gap. The germline CDR1 and CDR2 sequences are SGHRS and YFSETQ. CDR3 sequence reads: CASSLGAGTYYNEQFF. The CDR3 bases are TGCGCCAGCAGCTTGGGAGCTGGGACATACTACAATGAGCAGTTCTTC. Combining the CDR3 with reference TRBV5-1 and TRBJ2-1 gives the whole variable domain KAGVTQTPRYLIKTRGQQVTLSCSPISGHRSVSWYQQTPGQGLQFLFEYFSETQRNKGNFPGRFSGRQFSNSRSEMNVSTLELGDSALYLCASSLGAGTYYNEQFFGPGTRLTVL.

The rearrangement links TRBV5-1 to TRBJ1-3, with TRBD1 matching over 7 bases. Per the germline V gene, CDR1 is SGHRS and CDR2 is YFSETQ. J lost 8 bases, V lost 4 bases, and 9 bases had no gene match. The CDR3 sequence is 14 residues long. The CDR3, as DNA: TGCGCCAGCAGCCCCGGACAGGAGTTGGACACCATATATTTT. It specifies CASSPGQELDTIYF. The full variable domain, rest sourced from reference TRBV5-1 and TRBJ1-3, is KAGVTQTPRYLIKTRGQQVTLSCSPISGHRSVSWYQQTPGQGLQFLFEYFSETQRNKGNFPGRFSGRQFSNSRSEMNVSTLELGDSALYLCASSPGQELDTIYFGEGSWLTVV.

The chain is built from TRBV2 and TRBJ2-1; TRBD2 might be the D (6 bases). The ends were cut back, 8 bases at V and 2 bases at J, with 16 bases in the middle. Per germline, CDR1 SNHLY and CDR2 FYNNEI. The CDR3 has 15 amino acids. The chain's CDR3 is CASDQLGGAYNEQFF. The CDR3 DNA reads TGTGCCAGCGACCAACTGGGCGGGGCCTACAATGAGCAGTTCTTC.

V and J are TRBV7-2 and TRBJ2-7, with 9 bases lining up with TRBD1. The germline CDR1 and CDR2 sequences are SGHTA and FQGNSA. J gave up 7 bases and V 4 bases, and 11 bases lay outside the gene matches. The CDR3 is made up of 15 amino acids. The CDR3 sequence: CASSSTGTGRREQYF. The CDR3 DNA is TGTGCCAGCAGCTCGACGGGGACAGGGAGAAGGGAGCAGTACTTC.

The chain couples TRBV14 to TRBJ2-1; D ambiguous. V was trimmed by 1 base and J by 7 bases, leaving 8 bases between them. Per the germline V gene, CDR1 is SGHDN and CDR2 is FVKESK. The CDR3 totals 13 residues. The CDR3 here is CASSQVSSNEQFF. The CDR3 bases are TGTGCCAGCAGCCAAGTCTCGAGTAATGAGCAGTTCTTC.

The chain recombines TRBV2 with TRBJ2-5, with TRBD2 matching over 9 bases. The ends lost 7 bases at V and 1 base at J; junction bases unmatched: 10. CDR1 and CDR2 from the germline V gene are SNHLY and FYNNEI. The CDR3 totals 16 residues. Here the CDR3 reads CASNPPASGIQETQYF. DNA for the CDR3: TGTGCCAGCAACCCGCCGGCTAGCGGGATCCAAGAGACCCAGTACTTC.

The J gene is TRBJ1-1, the V gene TRBV27; the D is unclear. Trimming shortened V by 9 bases and J by 1 base, and 18 bases separated the two germline ends. CDR1 is MNHEY, CDR2 SMNVEV, per germline (reference sequence). The CDR3 is 15 residues long. This CDR3 is CASTSWGGGNTEAFF. In DNA form, the CDR3 reads TGTGCCAGTACTTCCTGGGGAGGAGGGAACACTGAAGCTTTCTTT.

The table lists this clone with a count of one. The chain's CDR3 is CASSPRLAGGPWVQFF. In nucleotides, the CDR3 is TGTGCCAGCAGCCCCCGGCTAGCGGGAGGGCCCTGGGTGCAGTTCTTC. The chain combines TRBV11-2 with TRBJ2-1; 12 nucleotides agree with TRBD2. CDR1 and CDR2 from the germline V gene are SGHAT and FQNNGV. There are 16 residues in the CDR3. Trimming cost V 5 bases and J 12 bases; bases outside gene matches: 14.

This clone was detected once. V is TRBV30 and J is TRBJ1-5; a weak D match, TRBD1 (6 bases). CDR3 length: 14 amino acids. Germline values: CDR1 GTSNPN, CDR2 SVGIG (reference sequence). V lost 3 bases, J lost 7 bases, and 16 bases lay in between. The CDR3 DNA sequence: TGTGCCTGGAGGGGTGGGGGGGCCGGCCAGCCCCAGCATTTT. As protein: CAWRGGGAGQPQHF.

This clone was observed once. The J gene is TRBJ1-4, the V gene TRBV7-3; TRBD1 might be the D (6 bases). There are 13 residues in the CDR3. From germline, CDR1 is SGHTA and CDR2 FQGTGA. Trimming left V 5 bases short and J 8 bases short, with 12 bases between. This CDR3 is CASSPGVGEKLFF. CDR3 in DNA: TGTGCCAGCAGCCCAGGGGTAGGGGAAAAACTGTTTTTT.

The chain employs TRBV5-5 and TRBJ1-1, with 9 bases identical to TRBD1. The CDR3 length is 13 residues. Trimming cost V 7 bases and J 1 base; bases outside gene matches: 2. Germline values: CDR1 SGHKS, CDR2 YYEKEE (reference sequence). The CDR3 loop is CASGTGQNTEAFF. The CDR3 DNA reads TGTGCCAGCGGGACAGGGCAGAACACTGAAGCTTTCTTT.

This sequence joins TRBV7-3 and TRBJ2-2; possibly TRBD1 or TRBD2 for D (5 bases each). The length of the CDR3 is 13 residues. The germline gives CDR1 SGHTA, CDR2 FQGTGA. V was shortened by 5 bases and J by 6 bases, with 10 bases between the two germline ends. CDR3 DNA: TGTGCCAGCAGCCGACTGGGGGCCGGGGAGCTGTTTTTT. It is translated as CASSRLGAGELFF.

The rearrangement joins TRBV20-1 to TRBJ1-2; TRBD1 is a possible D gene (6 bases). Between the trimmed V and J ends, which lost 7 bases and 8 bases, there was a span of 11 bases. Germline assignment: CDR1 DFQATT and CDR2 SNEGSKA (reference sequence). This CDR3 has 10 residues. The CDR3 coding sequence is TGCAGTGTCCAGGGGAACGGCTACACCTTC. Protein product: CSVQGNGYTF.

V is TRBV27 and J is TRBJ2-7; no clear D. Per the germline V gene, CDR1 is MNHEY and CDR2 is SMNVEV (reference sequence). CDR3 length equals 13 residues. Trimming took 7 bases from V and 1 from J, leaving 11 bases between them. CDR3 protein: CASTQTGSYEQYF. In nucleotides, the CDR3 is TGTGCCAGCACCCAGACTGGATCCTACGAGCAGTACTTC.

In this sample, this clone turned up once. This sequence joins TRBV3-1 (or the pseudogene TRBV3-2) and TRBJ1-2, with 9 positions matching TRBD1. J was trimmed by 3 bases and V by 2 bases; bases with no gene match: 1. The CDR3 is made up of 14 amino acids. The germline V gene has CDR1 LGHDT and CDR2 YNNKEL (reference sequence). The CDR3 DNA is TGTGCCAGCAGCCAAAGGGACAGGGACTATGGCTACACCTTC. Residues: CASSQRDRDYGYTF.